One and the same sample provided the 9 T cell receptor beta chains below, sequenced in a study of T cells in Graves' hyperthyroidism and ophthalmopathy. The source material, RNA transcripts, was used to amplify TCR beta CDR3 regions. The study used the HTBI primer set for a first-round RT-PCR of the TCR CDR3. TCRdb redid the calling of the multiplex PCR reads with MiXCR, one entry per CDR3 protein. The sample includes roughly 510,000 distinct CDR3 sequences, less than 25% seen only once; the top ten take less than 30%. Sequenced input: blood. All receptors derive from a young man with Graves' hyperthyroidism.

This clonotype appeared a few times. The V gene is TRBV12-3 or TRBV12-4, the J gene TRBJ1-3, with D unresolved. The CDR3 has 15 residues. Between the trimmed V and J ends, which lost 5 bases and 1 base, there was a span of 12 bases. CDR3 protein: CASSLGSGSGNTIYF. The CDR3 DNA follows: TGTGCCAGCAGTCTTGGGTCGGGGTCTGGAAACACCATATATTTT.

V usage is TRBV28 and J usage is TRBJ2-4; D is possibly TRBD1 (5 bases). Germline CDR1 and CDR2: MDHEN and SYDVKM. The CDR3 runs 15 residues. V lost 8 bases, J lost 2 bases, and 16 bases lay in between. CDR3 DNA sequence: TGTGCCAGCCGGACCAGGGAACTTACCAAAAACATTCAGTACTTC. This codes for CASRTRELTKNIQYF.

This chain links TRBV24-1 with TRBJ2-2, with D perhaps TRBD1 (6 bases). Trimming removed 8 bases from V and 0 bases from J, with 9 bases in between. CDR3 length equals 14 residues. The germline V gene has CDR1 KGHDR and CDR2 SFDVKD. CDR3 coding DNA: TGTGCCACCAAAGGACAGACGAACACCGGGGAGCTGTTTTTT. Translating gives CATKGQTNTGELFF.

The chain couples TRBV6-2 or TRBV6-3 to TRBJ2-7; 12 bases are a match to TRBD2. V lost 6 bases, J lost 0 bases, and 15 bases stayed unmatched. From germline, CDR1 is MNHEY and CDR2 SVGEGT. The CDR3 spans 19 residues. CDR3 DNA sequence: TGTGCCAGCAGCCTTAGACTAGCGGGAGTTGGATCATCCTCCTACGAGCAGTACTTC. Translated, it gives CASSLRLAGVGSSSYEQYF.

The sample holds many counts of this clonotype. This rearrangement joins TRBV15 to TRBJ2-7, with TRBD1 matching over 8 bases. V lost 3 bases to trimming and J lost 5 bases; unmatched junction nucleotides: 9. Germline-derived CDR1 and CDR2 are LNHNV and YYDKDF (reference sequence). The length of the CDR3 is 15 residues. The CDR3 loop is CATSRASQGAHEQYF. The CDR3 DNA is TGTGCCACCAGCAGGGCCTCCCAGGGGGCCCACGAGCAGTACTTC.

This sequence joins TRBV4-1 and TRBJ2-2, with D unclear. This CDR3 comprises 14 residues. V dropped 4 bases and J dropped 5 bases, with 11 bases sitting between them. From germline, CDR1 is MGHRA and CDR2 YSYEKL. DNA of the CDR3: TGCGCCAGCAGCCCCTCATCCGGGACCGGGGAGCTGTTTTTT. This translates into CASSPSSGTGELFF.

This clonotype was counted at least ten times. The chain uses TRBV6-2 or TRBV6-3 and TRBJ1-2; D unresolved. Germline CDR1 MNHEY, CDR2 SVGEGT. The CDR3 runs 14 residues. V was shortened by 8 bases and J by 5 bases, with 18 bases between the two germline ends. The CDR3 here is CASGDRASGYGYTF. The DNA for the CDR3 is TGTGCCAGCGGAGATCGGGCCTCGGGGTATGGCTACACCTTC.

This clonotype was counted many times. CDR3 nucleotide sequence: TGTGCCAGCAGCCTAAAGGGGACAGGGAACGAGCAGTACTTC. The encoded protein is CASSLKGTGNEQYF. V gene TRBV27 combines with J gene TRBJ2-7, with TRBD1 matching over 9 bases. This CDR3 is built from 14 residues. CDR1 MNHEY and CDR2 SMNVEV come from the germline V gene (reference sequence). After removal of 6 bases from V and 5 bases from J, the junction contained 8 bases not matched to a gene.

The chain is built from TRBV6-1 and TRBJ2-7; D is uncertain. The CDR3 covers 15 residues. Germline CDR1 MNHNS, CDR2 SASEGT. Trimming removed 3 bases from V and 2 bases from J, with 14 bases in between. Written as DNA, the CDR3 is TGTGCCAGCAGTGAGAAAAGTTTTGGGCCCTACGAGCAGTACTTC. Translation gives CASSEKSFGPYEQYF.